The source of this T cell receptor (beta chain) is a study of blood T cell repertoires in COVID-19. Sequencing used immunoSEQ multiplex PCR; TCRdb keeps in-frame clones, though not all of them. The sample holds 150,000 to 200,000 clones, around nine tenths seen once. Participant ages covered about 18 to 100 years across approximately 25 US areas. Symptom resolution, clearance, or two negative PCRs marked the recovered donors of Cohort 3. The receptor was derived from a woman younger than 30 who had recovered from COVID-19. The specimen was PBMCs or T cells enriched from blood (not recorded which).

The CDR3 spells CASSLGQGRNTEAFF. DNA for the CDR3: TGTGCCAGCAGCTTGGGACAGGGGCGGAACACTGAAGCTTTCTTT. J is TRBJ1-1 and V is TRBV5-4, with 8 bases fitting TRBD1. V was clipped by 0 bases and J by 1 base; unmatched bases: 2. The length of the CDR3 is 15 residues. Germline V gene lookup returns CDR1 SGHNT and CDR2 YYREEE (reference sequence).